This TCR beta chain was recorded in a study of blood T cell repertoires in COVID-19. As for the study in general: PBMCs, B-cell-depleted T cells, or T cells were the source of the cDNA or gDNA that made up the material.

All enrollees were about 18 to 89 years old and from approximately 25 US areas. Clones were read by immunoSEQ multiplex PCR, and TCRdb kept only the in-frame ones, dropping some. The sample lists some 230,000 clones, 70% to 85% seen once, with 14% to 15% in the top ten. The origin of this receptor is a man aged 40-50 years who had recovered from COVID-19. The sequenced sample consisted of PBMCs or T cells enriched from blood (not recorded which).

CDR3 sequence: CASSSWTGTNEKLFF. CDR3 sequence (DNA): TGCGCCAGCAGCTCTTGGACAGGGACTAATGAAAAACTGTTTTTT. This sequence joins TRBV5-1 and TRBJ1-4; TRBD1 matches at 8 bases. The length of the CDR3 is 15 residues. With 3 bases clipped from V and 2 bases from J, the junction kept 3 bases outside the gene matches. Germline CDR1 and CDR2: SGHRS and YFSETQ. The whole variable domain, remainder taken from reference TRBV5-1 and TRBJ1-4, is KAGVTQTPRYLIKTRGQQVTLSCSPISGHRSVSWYQQTPGQGLQFLFEYFSETQRNKGNFPGRFSGRQFSNSRSEMNVSTLELGDSALYLCASSSWTGTNEKLFFGSGTQLSVL.